What follows are 10 T cell receptor beta chains derived from one specimen sequenced in a study of metastatic and nonmetastatic thyroid tumors. TCRdb recomputed clones from the PCR reads via MiXCR. Of about 23,000 clones in the sample, over 20% were seen once. None of the patients had undergone any treatment ahead of thyroid surgery. The sample taken for sequencing was blood. The receptors derive from a female donor with papillary thyroid cancer or a benign thyroid nodule (not recorded which). Some clones in this sample may be carry-over from other donors' samples.

This chain connects TRBV20-1 to TRBJ1-6; a possible D gene is TRBD1 (5 bases). Germline loops: CDR1 DFQATT, CDR2 SNEGSKA (reference sequence). The V gene lost 5 bases and the J gene lost 5 bases, with 13 bases spanning the gap. CDR3 length: 14 amino acids. In DNA form, the CDR3 reads TGCAGTGCTTTCGACAGTTCCAATAATTCACCCCTCCACTTT. Translated, it gives CSAFDSSNNSPLHF.

The sample holds many counts of this clone. This chain joins TRBV7-2 and TRBJ2-7, with 7 bases aligning to TRBD2. V shed 5 bases, J shed 0 bases, and the junction held 4 bases outside the gene matches. The germline V gene encodes CDR1 SGHTA and CDR2 FQGNSA. This CDR3 region has 14 residues. This CDR3 is CASSLSGDSYEQYF. Written as DNA, the CDR3 is TGTGCCAGCAGCCTCAGCGGGGACTCCTACGAGCAGTACTTC.

The sample holds many counts of this clone. The V call is TRBV9, the J call TRBJ1-5; D possibly corresponds to TRBD1 (6 bases). The CDR3 covers 15 residues. The germline gives CDR1 SGDLS, CDR2 YYNGEE. Trimming removed 0 bases at V and 5 bases at J, with 12 bases between. The CDR3 coding sequence is TGTGCCAGCAGCGTAGCCGGGACACCCGATCAGCCCCAGCATTTT. It translates to CASSVAGTPDQPQHF.

CDR3 sequence reads: CASSEGHPPAPYEQYF. Here the CDR3 DNA reads TGTGCCAGCAGTGAAGGCCACCCCCCTGCACCCTACGAGCAGTACTTC. The chain joins TRBV6-1 to TRBJ2-7; the D is unclear. The CDR3 is made up of 16 amino acids. Per germline, CDR1 MNHNS and CDR2 SASEGT. Trimming cost V 1 base and J 2 bases, with 15 bases left between them.

This chain connects TRBV5-1 to TRBJ2-3; 8 bases align to TRBD1. Germline CDR1 is SGHRS and CDR2 is YFSETQ. The CDR3 has 15 amino acids. Trimming took 4 bases from V and 1 from J; bases not matched to a gene: 5. The CDR3 nucleotides are TGCGCCAGCAGCGGGGACAGGTCCGGCACAGATACGCAGTATTTT. It codes for CASSGDRSGTDTQYF.

The chain combines TRBV20-1 with TRBJ1-2; perhaps TRBD1 as D (5 bases). Germline CDR1 and CDR2: DFQATT and SNEGSKA (reference sequence). This CDR3 is 14 amino acids long. V was clipped by 6 bases and J by 2 bases, with 16 bases between them. The CDR3 sequence: CSAERGGPNYGYTF. Here the CDR3 DNA reads TGCAGTGCCGAGAGGGGCGGACCCAACTATGGCTACACCTTC.

About this clone: A much larger clone differs from this one at a single base, so this may be a read error. Other DNA sequences in this sample translate to the same CDR3. The chain joins TRBV9 to TRBJ1-4; tentatively, D is TRBD1 (5 bases). Germline-derived CDR1 and CDR2 are SGDLS and YYNGEE. The CDR3 totals 15 residues. The ends were cut back, 0 bases at V and 8 bases at J, with 14 bases in the middle. The CDR3 region is CASSVAGRAGEKLFF. The DNA of the CDR3 is TGTGCCAGCAGCGTAGCAGGCAGGGCTGGGGAAAAACTGTTTTTT.

This clone is termed medium-sized. CDR3 amino acids: CASSYGGINQPQHF. CDR3 DNA sequence: TGTGCCAGCAGTTATGGGGGGATAAATCAGCCCCAGCATTTT. The rearrangement joins TRBV6-5 to TRBJ1-5; TRBD1 might be the D (5 bases). V shed 3 bases and J shed 4 bases, with 10 bases lying between them. Germline V gene sequence: CDR1 MNHEY, CDR2 SVGAGI. The CDR3 is 14 amino acids.

This CDR3 is CSARGGPGSYEQYF. The CDR3 DNA sequence: TGCAGTGCTAGAGGGGGGCCAGGCTCCTACGAGCAGTACTTC. The chain recombines TRBV20-1 with TRBJ2-7; perhaps TRBD1 as D (6 bases). The CDR3 sequence is 14 residues long. CDR1 DFQATT and CDR2 SNEGSKA come from the germline V gene (reference sequence). V lost 1 base and J 0 bases, leaving 10 bases between the germline ends.

In this sample, this clone is medium-sized. The chain links TRBV7-2 to TRBJ2-7; D perhaps matches TRBD2 (7 bases). The CDR3 runs to 15 residues. Trimming shortened V by 5 bases and J by 6 bases, and 20 bases separated the two germline ends. Germline lookup yields CDR1 SGHTA and CDR2 FQGNSA. The CDR3 bases are TGTGCCAGCAGCCCTCCCGGGGGGCGCCAAGGCGAGCAGTACTTC. Translating it yields CASSPPGGRQGEQYF.